The rows below give T cell receptor beta chains drawn from one sample of a study of response to subunit inactivated influenza vaccine. Each CDR3 protein gets one entry after TCRdb re-called the RT-PCR reads with MiXCR. Counted here are approximately 730,000 distinct CDR3 sequences, 11% to 15% occurring once; the ten biggest clones make up around 7%. Sequenced here: PBMCs from blood, sampled less than 15 days before vaccination. These receptors were collected from a man over 45 who received an inactivated influenza vaccine. The CDR3 runs from the conserved cysteine through the conserved F or W. The D gene is left open where the match is weak. For some rows the clone size is stated as once, few or many, or as a class when expanded; others skip it.

abundance,v_gene,d_gene,j_gene,CDR3nt,CDR3aa
few,TRBV7-4,NA,TRBJ2-4,TGTGCCAGCAGCTTATCCCAGCAGCGGGTCACGGGAGAATATGGCCCCCTAGCCAAAAACATTCAGTACTTC,CASSLSQQRVTGEYGPLAKNIQYF
NA,TRBV20-1,NA,TRBJ2-3,TGCAGTGCCCCGCCGTCAATGGCGAGGGGGACAGATACGCAGTATTTT,CSAPPSMARGTDTQYF
NA,TRBV29-1,TRBD1,TRBJ2-7,TGCAGCGTTGAGGAGACAGGGGGCTACGAGCAGTACTTC,CSVEETGGYEQYF
few,TRBV11-2,NA,TRBJ1-2,TGTGCCAGCAGCCCCGCGGGAGGGTCTGGCTACACCTTC,CASSPAGGSGYTF
NA,TRBV19,NA,TRBJ1-5,TGTGCCAGTAGTATAGGTGCAGCAGGACAGCCCCAGCATTTT,CASSIGAAGQPQHF
NA,TRBV7-9,NA,TRBJ2-3,TGTGCCAGCAGCTTATATCTTAGGCAGGGTTGGACAGATACGCAGTATTTT,CASSLYLRQGWTDTQYF
few,TRBV29-1,TRBD1,TRBJ2-2,TGCAGCGTGGCCGGGACAGGGTCTGACACCGGGGAGCTGTTTTTT,CSVAGTGSDTGELFF
few,TRBV20-1,TRBD2,TRBJ2-2,TGCAGTGCTAGAGCCGGACTAGCGTTTATCGGGGAGCTGTTTTTT,CSARAGLAFIGELFF
few,TRBV20-1,NA,TRBJ2-7,TGCAGTGCTAGAGATTTTAGCGGGACAGACTACGAGCAGTACTTC,CSARDFSGTDYEQYF
few,TRBV7-2,TRBD1,TRBJ1-2,TGTGCCAGCAGCGACAGGGGGCTTCATAGTAATGGCTACACCTTC,CASSDRGLHSNGYTF
few,TRBV30,TRBD2,TRBJ2-3,TGTGCCTGGAGCGCCGGACTAGCGGGGAGCACAGATACGCAGTATTTT,CAWSAGLAGSTDTQYF
once,TRBV13,TRBD2,TRBJ2-7,TGTGCCAGCAGCAAAGGGACTAGCGGCTCCTACGAGCAGTACTTC,CASSKGTSGSYEQYF
few,TRBV28,TRBD2,TRBJ2-1,TGTGCCAGCAGTTTTGGTACTAGCGGGAGGTTTGAGCAGTTCTTC,CASSFGTSGRFEQFF
NA,TRBV27,TRBD1,TRBJ2-3,TGTGCCAGCAGTTTAAGCAGGGGGCGCGCAGATACGCAGTATTTT,CASSLSRGRADTQYF
NA,TRBV7-9,NA,TRBJ2-7,TGTGCCAGCAGCCTGGCCGGTTATTTGTACGAGCAGTACTTC,CASSLAGYLYEQYF
many,TRBV4-3,NA,TRBJ1-4,TGCGCCAGCAGCCAAGGGGTCCAGTATAATGAAAAACTGTTTTTT,CASSQGVQYNEKLFF
NA,TRBV9,TRBD2,TRBJ2-3,TGTGCCAGCAGCGTAGGAGGTGCGGGGGGCACAGATACGCAGTATTTT,CASSVGGAGGTDTQYF
NA,TRBV28,NA,TRBJ2-3,TGTGCCAGCAGTTTGGTTGCAGGGTCATCAGATACGCAGTATTTT,CASSLVAGSSDTQYF
NA,TRBV25-1,NA,TRBJ1-5,TGTGCCAGCAGTGATAACAAAGGACATAGCAATCAGCCCCAGCATTTT,CASSDNKGHSNQPQHF
many,TRBV27,TRBD1,TRBJ1-5,TGTGCCAGCAGTTTATGGGGACAGGCGGGTCAGCCCCAGCATTTT,CASSLWGQAGQPQHF
few,TRBV4-2,TRBD1,TRBJ2-7,TGTGCCAGCAGCCCGGAACCCAGGACAGGGAGCTACGAGCAGTACTTC,CASSPEPRTGSYEQYF
NA,TRBV7-2,NA,TRBJ2-2,TGTGCCAGCAGGATTACGCAGAACACCGGGGAGCTGTTTTTT,CASRITQNTGELFF
few,TRBV4-3,TRBD2,TRBJ2-2,TGCGCCAGCAGCCTCGGGGGGGGGTTCAACACCGGGGAGCTGTTTTTT,CASSLGGGFNTGELFF
many,TRBV20-1,NA,TRBJ2-7,TGCAGTGCTAGTGCAGGGCTTGGCTACGAGCAGTACTTC,CSASAGLGYEQYF
few,TRBV12-3/TRBV12-4,TRBD2,TRBJ2-5,TGTGCCAGCGGACTAGCGGGAGGACTCCCGCAACAGTACTTC,CASGLAGGLPQQYF
NA,TRBV6-5,TRBD2,TRBJ2-7,TGTGCCAGCACTTATGGAGCGGGGGGGTCCTACGAGCAGTACTTC,CASTYGAGGSYEQYF
NA,TRBV18,NA,TRBJ2-3,TGTGCCAGCTCACCAGTTTCGGTTCCTATTTCTAGCACAGATACGCAGTATTTT,CASSPVSVPISSTDTQYF
NA,TRBV5-1,NA,TRBJ1-6,TGCGCCAGCAGCTTGGCGGGTGACAGGATTATCTATAATTCACCCCTCCACTTT,CASSLAGDRIIYNSPLHF
NA,TRBV18,NA,TRBJ2-5,TGTGCCAGCTCACCACGGCAGGGAGAAGAGACCCAGTACTTC,CASSPRQGEETQYF
few,TRBV29-1,NA,TRBJ1-3,TGCAGCGTTGAAGCCCCCGAGGAGGGGCTAATCTCTGGAAACACCATATATTTT,CSVEAPEEGLISGNTIYF
many,TRBV12-3/TRBV12-4,TRBD2,TRBJ2-1,TGTGCCAGCAGCACTAGCGGGATCTACAATGAGCAGTTCTTC,CASSTSGIYNEQFF
few,TRBV9,TRBD2,TRBJ2-7,TGTGCCAGCAGCGTAGACGGGAGGGCCGTCGAGCAGTACTTC,CASSVDGRAVEQYF
few,TRBV6-2/TRBV6-3,NA,TRBJ2-1,TGTGCCAGCAGTTATTGGGAGAGCTCCTACAATGAGCAGTTCTTC,CASSYWESSYNEQFF
few,TRBV29-1,NA,TRBJ2-7,TGCAGCGTTGTTCTAGGACGCTCCTTGGGCGAGCAGTACTTC,CSVVLGRSLGEQYF
many,TRBV7-2,TRBD2,TRBJ2-5,TGTGCCAGCAGTCCAATTAGGGGCGGGGGGGTGCAAGAGACCCAGTACTTC,CASSPIRGGGVQETQYF
many,TRBV12-3/TRBV12-4,NA,TRBJ2-7,TGTGCCAGCAGTTTTTTTCTGGGACTCCAAAATTACGAGCAGTACTTC,CASSFFLGLQNYEQYF
NA,TRBV6-5,TRBD1,TRBJ2-2,TGTGCCAGCAGTTACTCCCGACAGGGAAAGACCGGGGAGCTGTTTTTT,CASSYSRQGKTGELFF
few,TRBV4-1,TRBD1,TRBJ2-4,TGCGCCAGCAGTCCGGGACAGAGGAACATTCAGTACTTC,CASSPGQRNIQYF
few,TRBV6-1,TRBD1,TRBJ2-5,TGTGCCAGCAGTGCGACAGGGGCCCCAGAGACCCAGTACTTC,CASSATGAPETQYF
NA,TRBV19,NA,TRBJ2-1,TGTGCCAGTGCCGGGCCAGGGTACAATGAACAGTTCTTC,CASAGPGYNEQFF
NA,TRBV20-1,TRBD2,TRBJ2-7,TGCAGTGCTTACAGGGCGGGAGGCCTCTACGAGCAGTACTTC,CSAYRAGGLYEQYF
NA,TRBV27,TRBD2,TRBJ2-7,TGTGCCAGCAGCCTACAGGGATCAACGGGACTAGCCTCCTACGAGCAGTACTTC,CASSLQGSTGLASYEQYF